This is a list of T cell receptor beta chains from one sample in a study of graft-versus-host responses after intestinal transplantation. These TCRs' antigens remain unknown. Repertoires were generated with immunoSEQ multiplex PCR, while TCRdb's copy carries only in-frame clones and drops some. The profile covers tens of thousands of clones, with 84% appearing a single time and about 0.4% taken by the ten largest. This specimen was unstimulated CD4+ T cells sorted from spleen or lymph node cells, taken before transplant. Receptors originate from a human donor who was the organ donor for an intestinal transplant. The CDR3 runs from the conserved cysteine through the conserved F or W. The D gene is left open where the match is weak. Some rows mark clone size as missing; the rest say once, few, many or name a class of expanded clone.

d_call	j_call	clone_size	v_call	cdr3_nt	cdr3_aa
TRBD1	TRBJ1-3	once	TRBV6-6	TGTGCCAGCAGTTACTCGACGTCAGGGGGCCTAAACACCATATATTTT	CASSYSTSGGLNTIYF
TRBD2	TRBJ2-2	-	TRBV28	TGTGCCAGCAGCCTTCTCCCCCCGGGACTAGCGAACACCGGGGAGCTGTTTTTT	CASSLLPPGLANTGELFF
TRBD2	TRBJ2-1	-	TRBV29-1	TGCAGCGCTAGCGGGGGGGCCTATGAGCAGTTCTTC	CSASGGAYEQFF
-	TRBJ2-4	-	TRBV5-1	TGCGCCAGCAGCTTCGAGTTAACAGGGCCAGGGGCCAAAAACATTCAGTACTTC	CASSFELTGPGAKNIQYF
-	TRBJ2-2	few	TRBV2	TGTGCCAGCGATCAGGTGAACACCGGGGAGCTGTTTTTT	CASDQVNTGELFF
TRBD1	TRBJ1-5	-	TRBV6-1	TGTGCCAGCAGGGGGACAGGCAATCAGCCCCAGCACTTT	CASRGTGNQPQHF
-	TRBJ1-1	once	TRBV11-3	TGTGCCAGCAGCTTACAGGGGACGGGCACTGAAGCTTTCTTT	CASSLQGTGTEAFF
TRBD2	TRBJ2-3	-	TRBV19	TGTGCCAGTACCGCTCTTGTAGCGGGGGGGCGGAGAGATACGCAGTATTTT	CASTALVAGGRRDTQYF
-	TRBJ1-2	-	TRBV4-2	TGTGCCAGCAGCCAAGGGACAGCCTCTAACTATGGCTACACCTTC	CASSQGTASNYGYTF
-	TRBJ1-2	-	TRBV5-1	TGCGCCAGCAGCACCGAAACAGGGAACTATGGCTACACCTTC	CASSTETGNYGYTF
TRBD1	TRBJ1-2	-	TRBV6-1	TGTGCCAGCAGTGAAGGGTTGGGACAGGGGATCGGGTATGGCTACACCTTC	CASSEGLGQGIGYGYTF
-	TRBJ2-1	-	TRBV7-6	TGTGCCAGCAGCTTTGAGAGGAGCTCCTACAATGAGCAGTTCTTC	CASSFERSSYNEQFF
-	TRBJ2-1	-	TRBV28	TGTGCCAGCGTCGGGGAACGGGGGGCTTTCTACAATGAGCAGTTCTTC	CASVGERGAFYNEQFF
TRBD1	TRBJ1-1	once	TRBV11-2	TGTGCCAGCAGCTCCGAAAGACAGGGCGGTGACACTGAAGCTTTCTTT	CASSSERQGGDTEAFF
-	TRBJ1-1	-	TRBV5-6	TGTGCCAGCAGACCGGTCTCGAACACTGAAGCTTTCTTT	CASRPVSNTEAFF
-	TRBJ2-3	-	TRBV15	TGTGCCACCAGCAGAGTAAGAGGGCCAGATACGCAGTATTTT	CATSRVRGPDTQYF
TRBD1	TRBJ1-4	-	TRBV6-1	TGTGCCAGCATTCCGACAGGGGGGCTTAATGAAAAACTGTTTTTT	CASIPTGGLNEKLFF
-	TRBJ2-1	-	TRBV18	TGTGCCAGCTCGCCCGGCTTAGCGGAGGGCGAGCAGTTCTTC	CASSPGLAEGEQFF
-	TRBJ2-1	few	TRBV28	TGTGCCAGCACCCGCTCCGGGTGGAATGAGCAGTTCTTC	CASTRSGWNEQFF
-	TRBJ1-2	-	TRBV7-9	TGTGCCAGCAGCTTAGTCTCCTATGGCTACACCTTC	CASSLVSYGYTF
-	TRBJ1-2	-	TRBV6-5	TGTGCCAGCAGTTTGACAGAAACCTATGGCTACACCTTC	CASSLTETYGYTF
TRBD1	TRBJ2-2	-	TRBV30	TGTGCCTGGAGTGTGACAGGGGCCACCGGGGAGCTGTTTTTT	CAWSVTGATGELFF
-	TRBJ1-5	-	TRBV6-1	TGTGCCAGCAGTTCCTACAGGGTACACCAGCATTTT	CASSSYRVHQHF
-	TRBJ2-1	-	TRBV28	TGTGCCAGCAGTTTTATGGTCCAGAACAATGAGCAGTTCTTC	CASSFMVQNNEQFF
-	TRBJ1-2	once	TRBV28	TGTGCCAGCAGTACCTGGGGGGGACGGAACTATGGCTACACCTTC	CASSTWGGRNYGYTF
TRBD2	TRBJ2-2	-	TRBV7-2	TGTGCCAGCAGCTTCCTAGCGGGGGTGGGGACCGGGGAGCTGTTTTTT	CASSFLAGVGTGELFF
-	TRBJ2-5	-	TRBV10-3	TGTGCCACACAGCGGTGGCAGCCTCAAGAGACCCAGTACTTC	CATQRWQPQETQYF
-	TRBJ2-3	-	TRBV19	TGTGCCACCTCCCAAGGAGTAGGCACAGATACGCAGTATTTT	CATSQGVGTDTQYF
-	TRBJ1-6	few	TRBV5-6	TGTGCCAGCAGCTTGGCTGGGCAGAGGGTATCACCCCTCCACTTT	CASSLAGQRVSPLHF
-	TRBJ1-4	once	TRBV19	TGTGCCAGTAGCCCCCCTACTGGGGCCGGAGCCAATGAAAAACTGTTTTTT	CASSPPTGAGANEKLFF
-	TRBJ1-2	-	TRBV29-1	TGCAGCGTTTTTGACAGCTATGGCTACACCTTC	CSVFDSYGYTF
TRBD1	TRBJ1-2	few	TRBV11-2	TGTGCCAGCAGCCCGACAGGGGGCCGTGGCTACACCTTC	CASSPTGGRGYTF
-	TRBJ2-5	-	TRBV2	TGTGCCAGCAGTGTAGGTTGGAGGGGTACTCAAGAGACCCAGTACTTC	CASSVGWRGTQETQYF
TRBD2	TRBJ2-4	-	TRBV5-1	TGCGCCAGCAGCTTGGAGGGACTAGCTTCCCAGTACTTC	CASSLEGLASQYF
TRBD2	TRBJ2-3	-	TRBV5-1	TGCGCCAGCAGCTGGTATTTAGCGGGGGGGACAGATACGCAGTATTTT	CASSWYLAGGTDTQYF
-	TRBJ1-2	-	TRBV5-4	TGTGCCACCGGAACTCTAGAAGGTGGCTACACCTTC	CATGTLEGGYTF
-	TRBJ2-5	once	TRBV7-2	TGTGCCAGCAGCAGGGGTCAAGAGACCCAGTACTTC	CASSRGQETQYF
-	TRBJ1-5	-	TRBV28	TGTGCCAGCAGTTTCCGCTTAGGGGCAGGTCAGCCCCAGCATTTT	CASSFRLGAGQPQHF
-	TRBJ1-6	once	TRBV6-6	TGTGCCAGCACCCCAGGGAGGTCACCCCTCCACTTT	CASTPGRSPLHF
-	TRBJ1-6	-	TRBV15	TGTGCCACCAGCAGAGATAGACGGGGGGGGAATTCACCCCTCCACTTT	CATSRDRRGGNSPLHF
TRBD2	TRBJ2-5	once	TRBV7-9	TGTGCCAGCAGCGTTAGCGGGGGGGGAGAGACCCAGTACTTC	CASSVSGGGETQYF
-	TRBJ2-3	-	TRBV28	TGTGCCAGCAAATCGACAGATACGCAGTATTTT	CASKSTDTQYF
-	TRBJ1-2	few	TRBV6-4	TGTGCCAGCAGTGAGGGGGGGAACTATGGCTACACCTTC	CASSEGGNYGYTF
TRBD1	TRBJ2-1	few	TRBV5-4	TGTGCCAGCAGCTCCGGGACAGAGAATGAGCAGTTCTTC	CASSSGTENEQFF
-	TRBJ2-1	-	TRBV29-1	TGCAGCGTTGATCCCGTCGGGTATGAGCAGTTCTTC	CSVDPVGYEQFF
TRBD1	TRBJ1-1	-	TRBV7-9	TGTGCCAGCAGCTTAGTACAGGGGGGCACTGAAGCTTTCTTT	CASSLVQGGTEAFF
-	TRBJ1-2	-	TRBV10-3	TGTGCCATCAGGCCGGAGTGGGAGAGCTATGGCTACACCTTC	CAIRPEWESYGYTF
-	TRBJ1-2	-	TRBV28	TGTGCCAGCAGTCCAGAACCCTACTATGGCTACACCTTC	CASSPEPYYGYTF
-	TRBJ2-2	-	TRBV4-1	TGCGCCAGCAGCCAAGGACAGAACACCGGGGAGCTGTTTTTT	CASSQGQNTGELFF
TRBD1	TRBJ1-1	-	TRBV11-2	TGTGCCAGCAGCTTAGTCCCAGGGGGGACTGAAGCTTTCTTT	CASSLVPGGTEAFF
TRBD2	TRBJ2-5	once	TRBV29-1	TGCAGCGTTGCTAATTTAGCGGGGGGGGGAGAGACCCAGTACTTC	CSVANLAGGGETQYF
-	TRBJ1-4	-	TRBV11-2	TGTGCCAGCAGCTTAGATCGGGGGTGGAGTGAAAAACTGTTTTTT	CASSLDRGWSEKLFF
-	TRBJ1-1	-	TRBV1	TGCACCAGCAGCCAGTCAACCAGGGATTACACTGAAGCTTTCTTT	CTSSQSTRDYTEAFF
-	TRBJ2-1	-	TRBV2	TGTGCCAGCCTCTTGGAGGGAGTCCTCAGCTCCTACAATGAGCAGTTCTTC	CASLLEGVLSSYNEQFF
TRBD1	TRBJ1-3	-	TRBV5-1	TGCGCCAGCAGCTTGGATTTTGCCGGGACAGGGATTAGGAACACCATATATTTT	CASSLDFAGTGIRNTIYF
TRBD1	TRBJ2-5	-	TRBV5-1	TGCGCCAGCAGCTCAGGGGGCTCAGGGGAGACCCAGTACTTC	CASSSGGSGETQYF
TRBD2	TRBJ2-2	-	TRBV19	TGTGCCAGTAGTATAGATCAGGGAGGGTTGCGGACCGGGGAGCTGTTTTTT	CASSIDQGGLRTGELFF
TRBD1	TRBJ1-1	-	TRBV18	TGTGCCAGCTCACGGACAGGGGTGAACACTGAAGCTTTCTTT	CASSRTGVNTEAFF
-	TRBJ1-5	-	TRBV7-2	TGTGCCAGCAGCTTAGAGAGAGGACAGCCCCAGCATTTT	CASSLERGQPQHF